One T cell receptor (beta chain) is described in this entry. The specificity of this receptor is unknown. Base qualities are not recorded, but no much larger clone differs from it by a single base. This specimen belongs to a study of post-analysis software for immune sequencing data (dated by TCRdb to 2013 to 2016). Study-wide context: Relapsing-remitting, secondary progressive and progressive-relapsing multiple sclerosis were recorded as disease courses, and subtype annotation was lacking for some patients. The multiple sclerosis patient repertoires were compared with ten to eleven previously published healthy control repertoires from donors aged about 6 to 25 years. A subset of samples was prepared in parallel using single-end sample barcoding, then pooled and co-amplified after Illumina adapter ligation.

To demonstrate the VDJtools post-analysis software, the study profiled TCR beta repertoires from the peripheral blood of 13 young patients with multiple sclerosis. Multiple sclerosis patients were children and adolescents aged 6 to 15 years. Libraries were constructed by PCR. The instrument given in TCRdb is Illumina HiSeq 2500. Unique molecular identifiers were incorporated into TCR beta cDNA libraries to reduce PCR and sequencing biases. About 0.5 million cDNA molecules were obtained for every 1 to 10 million input T cells, so each molecule roughly corresponded to one T cell. Patient libraries were prepared and sequenced with the same protocol used for the earlier healthy control dataset. Within a given batch, samples were prepared together, multiplexed and sequenced on the same HiSeq lane. As for the authors' bioinformatics: MIGEC handled the raw barcoded reads, throwing out single-read molecular identifier groups before consensus assembly and CDR3 extraction. Clonotype tables were post-analysed with VDJtools, normalizing diversity by down-sampling all datasets to the smallest sample size. Repertoire overlap clustering matched CDR3 amino acid but not nucleotide sequences to correct batch-related cross-sample contamination. The public reads were reprocessed in TCRdb via fastp at Q25 and MiXCR, keeping in-frame beta chains. Rows with a matching CDR3 protein are joined into one entry that keeps the most common DNA and genes. For this entry, the V and J calls and clone size follow TCRdb and not the study's own pipeline. The sample table contains 600,000 to 700,000 distinct CDR3 sequences; only one count was recorded for approximately 60% of them. Approximately 11% of the sample goes to the ten largest clones.

Its CDR3 holds 11 amino acids, cysteine through phenylalanine. Kept here is only the CDR3 DNA, which spans 33 bases and is read in frame from base 1. The junction shows trimming of 0 bases on V and 5 bases on J, plus 4 bases between the germline ends. CDR1 and CDR2 (DFQATT, SNEGSKA) derive from the germline V gene (reference sequence). General findings and caveats noted by the study authors: Significantly higher frequencies in patients than in controls were found for roughly 5 TRBV segments, including TRBV5-6, TRBV5-1 and TRBV20-1. The multiple sclerosis patient group was slightly younger than the control group. Compared with controls, multiple sclerosis patients had significantly lower normalized Chao1 diversity, a finding suggesting substantial peripheral T-cell clonal expansion. When samples were clustered directly using the F measure, samples prepared in the same batch co-clustered strongly, which prompted a batch-effect correction.

The sample consisted of blood. The sequence came from a girl under 10 years old with multiple sclerosis. The V and J segments used are TRBV20-1 and TRBJ2-5; the D gene identity is not certain. The DNA sequence reads TGCAGTGCTAGAGAAAGCGAGACCCAGTACTTC. The encoded protein is CSARESETQYF.